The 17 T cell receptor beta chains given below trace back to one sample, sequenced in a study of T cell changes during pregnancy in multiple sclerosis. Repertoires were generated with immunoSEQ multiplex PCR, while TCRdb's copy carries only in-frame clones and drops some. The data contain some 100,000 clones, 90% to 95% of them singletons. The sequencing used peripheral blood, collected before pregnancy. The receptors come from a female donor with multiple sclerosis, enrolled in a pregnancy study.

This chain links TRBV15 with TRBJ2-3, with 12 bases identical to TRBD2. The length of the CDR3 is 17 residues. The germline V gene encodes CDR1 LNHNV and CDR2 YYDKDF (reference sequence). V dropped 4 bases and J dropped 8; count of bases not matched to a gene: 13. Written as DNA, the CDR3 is TGTGCCACCAGCAAAACAACTCTAGCGGGAGGGCCGGGTACGCAGTATTTT. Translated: CATSKTTLAGGPGTQYF.

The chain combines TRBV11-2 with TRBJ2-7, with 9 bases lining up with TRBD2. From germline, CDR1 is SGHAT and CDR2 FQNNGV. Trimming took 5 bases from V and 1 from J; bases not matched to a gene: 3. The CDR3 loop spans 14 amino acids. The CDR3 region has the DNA TGTGCCAGCAGCACCGCGGGGGGGTCCTACGAGCAGTACTTC. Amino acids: CASSTAGGSYEQYF.

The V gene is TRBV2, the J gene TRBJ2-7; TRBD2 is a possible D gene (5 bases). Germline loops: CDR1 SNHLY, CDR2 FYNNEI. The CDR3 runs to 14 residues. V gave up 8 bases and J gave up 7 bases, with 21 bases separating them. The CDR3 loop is CASSHRIALWEQYF. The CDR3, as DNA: TGTGCCAGCTCCCATCGAATAGCGCTTTGGGAGCAGTACTTC.

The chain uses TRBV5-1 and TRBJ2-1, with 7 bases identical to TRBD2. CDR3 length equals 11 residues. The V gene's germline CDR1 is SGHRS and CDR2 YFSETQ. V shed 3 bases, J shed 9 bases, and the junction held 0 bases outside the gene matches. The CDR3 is CASSSGGEQFF. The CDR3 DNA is TGCGCCAGCAGCTCGGGGGGTGAGCAGTTCTTC. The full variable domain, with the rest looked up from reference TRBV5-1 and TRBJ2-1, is KAGVTQTPRYLIKTRGQQVTLSCSPISGHRSVSWYQQTPGQGLQFLFEYFSETQRNKGNFPGRFSGRQFSNSRSEMNVSTLELGDSALYLCASSSGGEQFFGPGTRLTVL.

The CDR3 coding sequence is TGCGCCAGCAGCTTAAAGGACAGGGTTGAAGCTTTCTTT. This gives the protein CASSLKDRVEAFF. This chain connects TRBV5-1 to TRBJ1-1; the match to TRBD1 covers 8 bases. The germline gives CDR1 SGHRS, CDR2 YFSETQ. The V segment lost 2 bases and the J segment 7 bases; nucleotides outside the gene matches: 4. The CDR3 is 13 amino acids.

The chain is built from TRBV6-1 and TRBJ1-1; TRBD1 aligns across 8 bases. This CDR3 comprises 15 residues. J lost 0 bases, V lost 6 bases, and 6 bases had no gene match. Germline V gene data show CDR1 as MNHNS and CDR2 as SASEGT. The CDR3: CASRPRTGMNTEAFF. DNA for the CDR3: TGTGCCAGCAGACCAAGGACAGGGATGAACACTGAAGCTTTCTTT.

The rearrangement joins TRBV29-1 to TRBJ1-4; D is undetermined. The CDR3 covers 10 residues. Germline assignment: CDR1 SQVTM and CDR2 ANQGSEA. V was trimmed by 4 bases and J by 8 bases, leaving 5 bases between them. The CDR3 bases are TGCAGCGTTGGTCGGGAAAAACTGTTTTTT. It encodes CSVGREKLFF.

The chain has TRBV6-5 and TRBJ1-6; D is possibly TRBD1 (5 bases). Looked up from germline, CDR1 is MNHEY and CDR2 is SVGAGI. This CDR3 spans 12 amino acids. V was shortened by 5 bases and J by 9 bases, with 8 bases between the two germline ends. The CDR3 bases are TGTGCCAGCAGTGGGGGGGTTTCACCCCTCCACTTT. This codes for CASSGGVSPLHF.

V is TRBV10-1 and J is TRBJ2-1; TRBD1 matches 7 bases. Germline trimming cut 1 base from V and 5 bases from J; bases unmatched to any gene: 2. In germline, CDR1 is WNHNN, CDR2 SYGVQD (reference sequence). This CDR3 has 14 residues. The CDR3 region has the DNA TGCGCCAGCAGTGAGTTAACAGGGGACAATGAGCAGTTCTTC. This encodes CASSELTGDNEQFF.

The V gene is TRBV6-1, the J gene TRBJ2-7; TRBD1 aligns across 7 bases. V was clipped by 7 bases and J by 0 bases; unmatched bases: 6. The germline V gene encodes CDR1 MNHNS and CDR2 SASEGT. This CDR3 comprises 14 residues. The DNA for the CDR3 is TGTGCCAGCACGGGACAGCGAACCTCCTACGAGCAGTACTTC. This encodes CASTGQRTSYEQYF.

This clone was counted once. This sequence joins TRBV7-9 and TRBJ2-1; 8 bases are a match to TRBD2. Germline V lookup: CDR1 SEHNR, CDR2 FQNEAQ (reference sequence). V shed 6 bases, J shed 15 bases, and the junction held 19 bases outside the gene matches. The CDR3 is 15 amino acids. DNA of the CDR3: TGTGCCAGCAGGCCTTCACCGGGATACGGGAGGGAATCGTTCTTC. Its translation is CASRPSPGYGRESFF.

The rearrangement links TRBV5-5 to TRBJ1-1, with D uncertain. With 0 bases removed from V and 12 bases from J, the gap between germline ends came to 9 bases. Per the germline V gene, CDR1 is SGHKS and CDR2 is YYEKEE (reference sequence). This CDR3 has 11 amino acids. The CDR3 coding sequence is TGTGCCAGCAGCTTGGTGGGGAGACCTTTCTTT. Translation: CASSLVGRPFF.

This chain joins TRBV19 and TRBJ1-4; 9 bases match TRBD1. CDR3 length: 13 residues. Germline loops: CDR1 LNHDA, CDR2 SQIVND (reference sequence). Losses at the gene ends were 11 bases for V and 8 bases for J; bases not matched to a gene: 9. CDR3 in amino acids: CACSGQGGEKLFF. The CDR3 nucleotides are TGTGCCTGTTCGGGACAGGGTGGAGAAAAACTGTTTTTT.

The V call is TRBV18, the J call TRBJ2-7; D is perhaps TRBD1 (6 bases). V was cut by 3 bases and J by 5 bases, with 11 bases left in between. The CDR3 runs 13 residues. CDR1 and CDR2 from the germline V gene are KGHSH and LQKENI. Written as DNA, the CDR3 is TGTGCCAGCTCACCCTCGAACAGGGACGAGCAGTACTTC. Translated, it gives CASSPSNRDEQYF.

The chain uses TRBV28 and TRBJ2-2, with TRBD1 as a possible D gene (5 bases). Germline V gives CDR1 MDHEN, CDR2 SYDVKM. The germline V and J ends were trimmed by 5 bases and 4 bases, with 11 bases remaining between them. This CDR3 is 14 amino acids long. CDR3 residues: CASSEQGSTGELFF. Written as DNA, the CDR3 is TGTGCCAGCAGTGAGCAGGGTAGCACCGGGGAGCTGTTTTTT.

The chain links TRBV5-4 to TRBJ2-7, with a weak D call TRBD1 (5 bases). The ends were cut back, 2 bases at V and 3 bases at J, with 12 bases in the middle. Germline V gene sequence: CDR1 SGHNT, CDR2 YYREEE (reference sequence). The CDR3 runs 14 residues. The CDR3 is CASSLQATYYEQYF. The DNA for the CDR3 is TGTGCCAGCAGCTTACAGGCTACGTACTACGAGCAGTACTTC.

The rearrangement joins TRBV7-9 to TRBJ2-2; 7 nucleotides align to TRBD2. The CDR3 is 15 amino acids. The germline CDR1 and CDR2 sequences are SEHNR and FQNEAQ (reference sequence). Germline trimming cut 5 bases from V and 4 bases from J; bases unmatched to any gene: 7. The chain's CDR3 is CASSPRTSPTGELFF. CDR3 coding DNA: TGTGCCAGCAGCCCAAGGACTAGTCCCACCGGGGAGCTGTTTTTT.